This TCR beta chain was recovered during a study of Graves' ophthalmopathy and Graves' hyperthyroidism (dated by TCRdb to the late 2010s). About the full investigation: Hyperthyroidism was considered stable if no progression to ophthalmopathy occurred within 18 months of follow-up. The study used signatures of the TCR beta repertoire to tell Graves' ophthalmopathy apart from Graves' hyperthyroidism and to predict which patients would progress to ophthalmopathy. T-cell repertoires of thyroid tissue and blood were compared in 5 or 6 hyperthyroidism patients. The independent validation cohort included about 20 hyperthyroidism patients plus 17 patients who later progressed from hyperthyroidism to ophthalmopathy. Once sampling was done, hyperthyroidism patients were given methimazole at a starting dose of 30 mg daily, while ophthalmopathy patients were given high-dose intravenous methylprednisolone. To explore V-J signatures that separate ophthalmopathy from hyperthyroidism, a discovery set of approximately 100 patients was enrolled, consisting of 40 to 45 with ophthalmopathy and approximately 57 with stable hyperthyroidism. In total, approximately 130 blood samples were TCR-sequenced: approximately 42 ophthalmopathy, some 80 hyperthyroidism and 17 hyperthyroidism-to-ophthalmopathy patients. The study at large found these results: Most expanded thyroid clonotypes with frequency above 0.001 were also detected in blood, suggesting blood repertoires may reflect the thyroid immune response. Sample size was not statistically predetermined, and group allocation was not concealed from the investigators. In cross-validation, the 13-signature model distinguished ophthalmopathy from stable hyperthyroidism with around 90% sensitivity and approximately 81% specificity, while in the test set the corresponding values were approximately 79% and 70%. In validation, the model predicted ophthalmopathy progression with over 60% sensitivity and 72% to 80% specificity; some twelve predicted patients were CT-confirmed with GO in a median of roughly 6.8 months.

For repertoire sequencing, the TCR beta CDR3 regions were amplified from RNA transcripts. HTBI primers and the Qiagen OneStep RT-PCR kit were used in a first-round RT-PCR, which was followed by a second-round multiplex PCR, size selection and purification. Sequencing of the libraries was carried out on an Illumina HiSeq2000 in paired-end mode with 100 bp reads. As for the authors' bioinformatics: SOAPnuke was used to process the reads, throwing out any read that had adapters, had uncalled bases, had a mean Phred below 15, or lacked an exact constant-primer or identifier match. COPE v1.2.5 was used to merge the high-quality paired reads. Each unique nucleotide sequence was treated as a clonotype, and MiTCR v1.1 was used to align the clonotypes to the IMGT TRB V, D and J references. Only V-J combinations with frequency above 0.0001 were analysed, covering about 99% of repertoires. A TCR clonal expansion and chaos score per V-J combination was defined as the ratio of F50 clonal expansion to chaos observed in the TCRdist matrix. Features were reduced by Welch's t-statistics and random forest to over ten V-J combinations, which fed a naive Bayes classifier. The Morisita-Horn index was used to measure how similar the thyroid and blood repertoires were. TCRdb cleaned the public reads at Q25 with fastp, built clones with MiXCR and kept in-frame beta chains. Each CDR3 protein appears once, grouped with its most common genes and DNA. These V and J calls rely on TCRdb rather than the paper's analysis. The sample records over a million distinct CDR3 sequences, less than 45% of which are singletons. Together, the top ten hold over 8.5% of the sample.

Hyperthyroidism patients were newly diagnosed, with disease duration under 2 months, and aged 18 to 65 years. Patients with other autoimmune diseases, uncontrolled infections, pregnancy or lactation were excluded from the study. Clinical symptoms, serum thyroxine, TRAb, thyroid ultrasound and orbital computed tomography were used for diagnosis. Total RNA was extracted with Trizol reagent and quality-checked on an Agilent 2100 Bioanalyzer. This clonotype appeared many times. This receptor's antigen is unknown. Base qualities are missing; no much larger clone stands one base away. The origin of this receptor is an adult man with Graves' hyperthyroidism. Sequenced material: peripheral blood or thyroid tissue (not recorded which).

The sequenced DNA is TGCAGCCTGGGAAGTGCCGGTAACTCTGGAAACACCATATATTTT. This encodes CSLGSAGNSGNTIYF. The chain joins TRBV29-1 to TRBJ1-3; there is no confident call for the D gene. Trimming at the junction amounts to 8 bases on V and 0 bases on J, and the germline ends lie 17 bases apart. CDR1 and CDR2 are read off the germline V gene as SQVTM and ANQGSEA. Measured from the cysteine to the phenylalanine, the CDR3 is 15 residues long. Solely the CDR3 DNA is kept, with 45 bases framed from the first base.